One T cell receptor (beta chain) is described in this entry. Its antigen is unidentified. The same CDR3 also results from other DNA sequences found in this sample. From germline, CDR1 is MNHNS and CDR2 SASEGT. The V gene lost 3 bases and the J gene lost 4 bases, with 6 bases spanning the gap. CDR3 length: 12 amino acids. With 60 Vbeta and 13 Jbeta primers, the PCR was carried out. Generated by immunoSEQ multiplex PCR, the TCRdb table keeps only in-frame clones and is missing some. The sample comprises about 200,000 clones, about 87% of which are singletons, and 1.5% to 2% rests with the top ten. These data come from a study of cytomegalovirus exposure and HLA in healthy donors. Overall study findings and caveats: Researchers reported that a few CMV-associated chains were confirmed in vitro as CMV antigen-specific.

This TCR was recovered from a woman younger than 35 in good health and CMV-seronegative. Sequencing used PBMCs. This chain links TRBV6-1 with TRBJ1-2, with D possibly TRBD1 on 6 matching bases. The CDR3 coding sequence is TGTGCCAGCAGTGACAGGGGCTATGGCTACACCTTC. It specifies CASSDRGYGYTF.